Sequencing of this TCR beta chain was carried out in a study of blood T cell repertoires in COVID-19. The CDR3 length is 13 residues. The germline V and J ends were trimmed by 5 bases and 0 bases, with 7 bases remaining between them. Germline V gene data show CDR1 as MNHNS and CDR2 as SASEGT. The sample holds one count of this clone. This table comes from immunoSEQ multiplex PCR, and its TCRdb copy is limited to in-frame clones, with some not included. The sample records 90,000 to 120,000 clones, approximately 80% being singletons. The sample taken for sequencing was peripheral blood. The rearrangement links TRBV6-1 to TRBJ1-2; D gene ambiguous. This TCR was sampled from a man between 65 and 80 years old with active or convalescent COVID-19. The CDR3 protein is CASSRGANYGYTF. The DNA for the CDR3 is TGTGCCAGCAGTCGGGGTGCTAACTATGGCTACACCTTC.